These 22 T cell receptor beta chains came from one sample sequenced in a study of T cell repertoires in cytomegalovirus infection. These receptors have no identified antigens. Using its own MiXCR run on the reads, TCRdb lists one record per CDR3 protein. Altogether about 920,000 distinct CDR3 sequences are present, about 33% being singletons, with the ten largest covering around 15%. The material sequenced was cultured CD8+ T cells from PBMCs, taken from culture after CMV antigen stimulation. All receptors come from a human donor in good health (CMV status not recorded). Some clones in this sample may be carry-over from other donors' samples.

The table lists this clonotype with a few counts. The chain carries TRBV4-3 and TRBJ2-1; TRBD1 is a possible D gene (6 bases). Germline assignment: CDR1 LGHNA and CDR2 YSLEER. The V end lost 0 bases, the J end lost 3 bases, and 9 bases lay between the germline ends. The CDR3 runs to 15 residues. The CDR3 nucleotides are TGCGCCAGCAGCCAAGATGAGGACAGCTACAATGAGCAGTTCTTC. Translated, it gives CASSQDEDSYNEQFF.

CDR3 DNA: TGTGCCAGCAGCCCGCCGGGCTACTGGAGTGAGCAGTTCTTC. This sequence encodes CASSPPGYWSEQFF. The chain couples TRBV7-9 to TRBJ2-1; D is undetermined. This CDR3 is built from 14 residues. Per the germline V gene, CDR1 is SEHNR and CDR2 is FQNEAQ (reference sequence). Trimming took off 5 bases at V and 9 bases at J, with 17 bases between the two ends.

The table lists this clonotype with a few counts. This chain links TRBV6-5 with TRBJ2-7; D unclear. V lost 0 bases, J lost 2 bases, and 5 bases lay in between. The CDR3 extends over 13 amino acids. Germline-derived CDR1 and CDR2 are MNHEY and SVGAGI. In DNA form, the CDR3 reads TGTGCCAGCAGTTACTCGATTACCTACGAGCAGTACTTC. Translating gives CASSYSITYEQYF.

In its sample, this clonotype was seen a few times. The chain links TRBV6-5 to TRBJ2-3; no reliable D call. The V gene lost 5 bases and the J gene lost 0 bases, with 15 bases spanning the gap. CDR3 length: 16 amino acids. Germline CDR1 MNHEY, CDR2 SVGAGI. The CDR3 DNA sequence: TGTGCCAGCAGTCCCTTTTTTACGACTAGCACAGATACGCAGTATTTT. This gives the protein CASSPFFTTSTDTQYF.

In its sample, this clonotype was seen many times. This chain links TRBV7-2 with TRBJ1-1, with TRBD1 identical over 8 bases. V trimming: 6 bases; J trimming: 3 bases; junction bases outside the gene matches: 3. The CDR3 covers 13 residues. Germline CDR1 reads SGHTA; CDR2 reads FQGNSA. CDR3 nucleotide sequence: TGTGCCAGCAGAGGACAGGGTTACACTGAAGCTTTCTTT. Translating it yields CASRGQGYTEAFF.

This sequence joins TRBV4-1 and TRBJ2-2; 7 bases align to TRBD1. CDR1 is MGHRA, CDR2 YSYEKL, per germline. The CDR3 has 16 amino acids. J lost 4 bases, V lost 2 bases, and 7 bases had no gene match. Here the CDR3 reads CASSQPQGFFTGELFF. Here the CDR3 DNA reads TGCGCCAGCAGCCAACCACAGGGGTTCTTCACCGGGGAGCTGTTTTTT.

This clonotype has only a few counts. CDR3 in DNA: TGTGCCAGCAGTTACCTTCCGCCGATCGCGGGGGGGGACACAGATACGCAGTATTTT. Protein sequence: CASSYLPPIAGGDTDTQYF. The chain has TRBV6-2 or TRBV6-3 and TRBJ2-3; 9 bases fit TRBD2. CDR1 and CDR2 from the germline V gene are MNHEY and SVGEGT. J lost 2 bases, V lost 2 bases, and 14 bases had no gene match. The CDR3 totals 19 residues.

The DNA for the CDR3 is TGTGCCACCAGTGATTGGAGGGCTAGCGAAAACTACAATGAGCAGTTCTTC. Its protein product is CATSDWRASENYNEQFF. V and J are TRBV24-1 and TRBJ2-1; possible D gene TRBD2, 6 bases. Germline CDR1 and CDR2: KGHDR and SFDVKD. V lost 2 bases, J lost 3 bases, and 16 bases lay in between. The CDR3 sequence is 17 residues long.

This clonotype was observed many times. As DNA, the CDR3 is TGTGCCAGCAGTTCACAGGGGATTAGTCAGCCCCAGCATTTT. Its translation is CASSSQGISQPQHF. The chain links TRBV6-1 to TRBJ1-5; 7 bases align to TRBD1. The CDR3 spans 14 residues. V dropped 5 bases and J dropped 6; count of bases not matched to a gene: 7. Per germline, CDR1 MNHNS and CDR2 SASEGT.

This clonotype appeared a single time. A much more abundant neighbour one base away suggests this may be a read error. The rearrangement uses TRBV7-2 and TRBJ2-1; no clear D. In germline, CDR1 is SGHTA, CDR2 FQGNSA. The ends were cut back, 7 bases at V and 6 bases at J, with 13 bases in the middle. The length of the CDR3 is 13 residues. The DNA of the CDR3 is TGTGCCAGCAACCAGACGAGCGCCAATGAGCAGTTCTTC. Protein sequence: CASNQTSANEQFF.

V is TRBV5-4 and J is TRBJ2-2; the D gene is possibly TRBD1 (6 bases). Germline V CDR1 and CDR2: SGHNT, YYREEE (reference sequence). With 0 bases removed from V and 6 bases from J, the gap between germline ends came to 9 bases. The CDR3 runs 14 residues. CDR3 DNA sequence: TGTGCCAGCAGCTTGGGGCAGGGGCCCGGGGAGCTGTTTTTT. It specifies CASSLGQGPGELFF.

On this clonotype: Possible read error: a much larger clone is one base away. This chain uses TRBV7-8 with TRBJ2-5, with 14 bases matching TRBD2. CDR1 and CDR2 (germline): SGHVS, FQNEAQ. This CDR3 contains 19 residues. The CDR3 DNA is TGTGCCAGCAACTTACCCACGACTAGCGGGGGGGGCAGCCAAGAGACCCAGTACTTC. This encodes CASNLPTTSGGGSQETQYF.

This clonotype was found a few times. The V call is TRBV7-9, the J call TRBJ2-1, with 10 positions matching TRBD2. There are 16 residues in the CDR3. Germline assignment: CDR1 SEHNR and CDR2 FQNEAQ (reference sequence). J was trimmed by 7 bases and V by 3 bases; bases with no gene match: 9. In DNA, the CDR3 is TGTGCCAGCAGCTTTCCCAGCGGGGGGGCCCATAATGAGCAGTTCTTC. Its translation: CASSFPSGGAHNEQFF.

This clonotype was seen more than once but under ten times. The chain combines TRBV27 with TRBJ2-1; TRBD2 matches 12 bases. J lost 8 bases, V lost 1 base, and 6 bases had no gene match. Looked up from germline, CDR1 is MNHEY and CDR2 is SMNVEV (reference sequence). The CDR3 length is 16 residues. Here the CDR3 reads CASSLLASGGADEQFF. The CDR3 DNA follows: TGTGCCAGCAGTTTATTGGCTAGCGGGGGGGCCGATGAGCAGTTCTTC.

The CDR3 DNA sequence: TGTGCCAGCACCCAAACGGGAGAGCAGTACTTC. This sequence encodes CASTQTGEQYF. This rearrangement joins TRBV7-6 to TRBJ2-7, with a weak D call TRBD2 (5 bases). V lost 7 bases and J lost 7, with 11 bases in between. The CDR3 consists of 11 residues. CDR1 and CDR2 (germline): SGHVS, FNYEAQ.

As to this clonotype: Since a much larger clone is just one base distant, this may be a read error. The chain employs TRBV27 and TRBJ1-3; D unclear. Germline values: CDR1 MNHEY, CDR2 SMNVEV (reference sequence). This CDR3 has 13 amino acids. The CDR3 sequence is CASSFNAGTTIYF. CDR3 bases: TGTGCCAGCAGTTTTAACGCTGGAACCACCATATATTTT.

In this sample, this clonotype turned up a few times. The chain combines TRBV5-4 with TRBJ2-3; TRBD2 agrees at 10 bases. The germline V gene has CDR1 SGHNT and CDR2 YYREEE (reference sequence). This CDR3 has 18 residues. Trimming cost V 1 base and J 0 bases; bases outside gene matches: 8. CDR3: CASSLRMLLAGSTDTQYF. The CDR3 region has the DNA TGTGCCAGCAGCTTGCGGATGTTACTAGCGGGGAGCACAGATACGCAGTATTTT.

Notes on this clonotype: A much bigger clone sits one base away, suggesting this may be a read error. In this CDR3 the conserved last residue, phenylalanine or tryptophan, is missing, so a read error is likely. This chain connects TRBV27 to TRBJ2-3, with TRBD2 identical over 11 bases. Germline V gene data show CDR1 as MNHEY and CDR2 as SMNVEV (reference sequence). Losses at the gene ends were 7 bases for V and 2 bases for J; bases not matched to a gene: 20. The CDR3 has 20 residues. In nucleotides, the CDR3 is TGTGCCAGCATTGGCAAAGGGCTAGCGGGGGGCCTCAGAAACACAGATACGCAGTATTCT. This codes for CASIGKGLAGGLRNTDTQYS.

The chain recombines TRBV28 with TRBJ1-2; unclear D gene. V was pared by 1 base and J by 4 bases, with 22 bases between. CDR3 length: 18 amino acids. Germline values: CDR1 MDHEN, CDR2 SYDVKM. The CDR3 sequence is CASSLFWFGKGGSYGYTF. The CDR3 DNA follows: TGTGCCAGCAGTTTATTTTGGTTCGGTAAGGGAGGAAGCTATGGCTACACCTTC.

This clonotype has just a few counts. The chain recombines TRBV20-1 with TRBJ2-3, with 9 bases identical to TRBD2. This CDR3 spans 18 amino acids. V was pared by 4 bases and J by 0 bases, with 14 bases of the junction left unmatched. CDR1 and CDR2 (germline): DFQATT, SNEGSKA (reference sequence). CDR3: CSATLWASGAPSTDTQYF. The CDR3 nucleotides are TGCAGTGCTACCCTTTGGGCTAGCGGGGCCCCCAGCACAGATACGCAGTATTTT.

This chain joins TRBV15 and TRBJ1-2, with D hard to call. V lost 0 bases to trimming and J lost 8 bases, with 13 bases between them. Germline V gives CDR1 LNHNV, CDR2 YYDKDF (reference sequence). The CDR3 is made up of 14 amino acids. CDR3 region: CATSRDSGFIGYTF. The CDR3 bases are TGTGCCACCAGCAGAGATTCGGGTTTTATCGGCTACACCTTC.

The genes are TRBV20-1 and TRBJ2-1; D gene ambiguous. Germline loops: CDR1 DFQATT, CDR2 SNEGSKA (reference sequence). V was pared by 6 bases and J by 6 bases, with 15 bases between. This CDR3 is 13 amino acids long. CDR3 in amino acids: CSARAVRFNEQFF. DNA for the CDR3: TGCAGTGCCCGGGCGGTGAGATTCAATGAGCAGTTCTTC.